The following is a TCR beta chain sequence with its context. Sequencing used immunoSEQ multiplex PCR; TCRdb keeps in-frame clones, though not all of them. The sample lists around 250,000 clones; about 82% were seen once. The data were obtained in a study of blood T cell repertoires in COVID-19. Study information: Some COVID-19 samples were acute and others convalescent; all came from the United States, Italy and Spain. Sample material is recorded as cDNA or gDNA derived from T cells, B-cell-depleted T cells, or PBMCs.

The germline gives CDR1 SGHAT, CDR2 FQNNGV. CDR3 length: 13 residues. J lost 4 bases, V lost 3 bases, and 2 bases had no gene match. The chain has TRBV11-2 and TRBJ1-1; 7 positions match TRBD1. The sequenced material came from peripheral blood. This TCR derives from a man over 45 with active or convalescent COVID-19. The CDR3 coding sequence is TGTGCCAGCAGCTTGCGACAGGGCACTGAAGCTTTCTTT. It is translated as CASSLRQGTEAFF.